This T cell receptor (beta chain) comes out of a study of T cell responses to AZD1222 COVID-19 vaccine. Study outcomes and limitations: Spike-specific TCR repertoires showed rising breadth and depth after two AZD1222 doses.

Comment on this clone: The antigen is undetermined.

Some clones are missing from TCRdb's copy, which holds only in-frame ones; the method was immunoSEQ multiplex PCR. The sample includes 130,000 or so clones, 70% to 90% of them seen just once. Sequenced here: peripheral blood, sampled on day 0 of AZD1222 vaccination. This receptor was taken from an adult in good health.

CDR3 sequence: CASSPRLVGWNEQFF. The CDR3 nucleotides are TGTGCCAGCAGCCCTCGGCTAGTAGGTTGGAATGAGCAGTTCTTC. J is TRBJ2-1 and V is TRBV9, with unresolved D. Trimming removed 4 bases at V and 7 bases at J, with 18 bases between. The CDR3 is 15 residues long. CDR1 and CDR2 (germline): SGDLS, YYNGEE.